The present T cell receptor beta chain was sequenced within a study of vaccination effects on CD4 cells after COVID-19. Subsequent to a culture period of 10 to 11 days, CD4+ T cells were isolated. This clone was counted between two and nine times. Its matching antigen is unknown. Clones were sequenced by immunoSEQ multiplex PCR, and TCRdb holds only the in-frame ones, with some missing. Among 70,000 to 75,000 clones listed, approximately 80% were seen once. Germline-derived CDR1 and CDR2 are SGHRS and YFSETQ. The CDR3 is 15 residues long. The ends were cut back, 4 bases at V and 1 base at J, with 14 bases in the middle.

The V gene is TRBV5-1, the J gene TRBJ1-1; weak D call: TRBD1 (5 bases). The sequence derives from a human donor who received a COVID-19 vaccine. The starting material was CD4+ T cells from PBMCs cultured without peptide, obtained before COVID-19 vaccination. CDR3 loop: CASSQVDSRNTEAFF. CDR3 DNA: TGCGCCAGCAGCCAGGTCGACAGCCGGAACACTGAAGCTTTCTTT.